This note documents a single T cell receptor beta chain sequence. Its antigen is currently unknown. Then a second PCR, running roughly 7 to 11 cycles, was carried out with a sample-barcoded 5' primer and a J-beta primer mix. Via MiXCR, TCRdb re-called the 5' RACE reads, giving one row per CDR3 protein. The sample lists fewer than 700,000 distinct CDR3 sequences; roughly 48% were seen once. This sample was taken from a study of blood T cells in healthy people across ages. Broader study findings: A strong correlation was found between TCR beta diversity and the percentage of naive T cells.

Healthy Caucasian individuals from Russia aged roughly 6 to 90 served as donors. Trimming shortened V by 0 bases and J by 2 bases, and 8 bases separated the two germline ends. The CDR3 length is 15 residues. The germline CDR1 and CDR2 sequences are SEHNR and FQNEAQ (reference sequence). The chain has TRBV7-9 and TRBJ1-5, with D tentatively TRBD1 (5 bases). This TCR derives from a man aged 80 or over in good health. Sequencing input: blood. CDR3 DNA sequence: TGTGCCAGCAGCTTAGCTAGGGACGGCAATCAGCCCCAGCATTTT. Translated: CASSLARDGNQPQHF.